Each of the 32 T cell receptor beta chains below was sequenced from the same sample in a study of cytomegalovirus exposure and HLA in healthy donors. The table came from immunoSEQ multiplex PCR; TCRdb's copy has only in-frame clones and leaves some out. The table shows under 400,000 clones, with roughly 85% occurring only once. The source material was PBMCs. Receptors originate from a woman aged 18-29 years in good health and CMV-seronegative.

The chain employs TRBV19 and TRBJ1-2; 9 bases are a match to TRBD1. The CDR3 is made up of 14 amino acids. Trimming cost V 5 bases and J 8 bases; bases outside gene matches: 9. Germline-derived CDR1 and CDR2 are LNHDA and SQIVND (reference sequence). The CDR3 here is CASSSGQGSGGYTF. The CDR3 bases are TGTGCCAGTAGTTCGGGACAGGGCTCGGGCGGCTACACCTTC.

V gene TRBV19 combines with J gene TRBJ1-2, with D perhaps TRBD1 (5 bases). In germline, CDR1 is LNHDA, CDR2 SQIVND (reference sequence). The CDR3 is 14 amino acids. Trimming removed 4 bases from V and 4 bases from J, with 13 bases in between. The CDR3 reads CASSTRRDGYGYTF. CDR3 coding DNA: TGTGCCAGTAGTACGAGGAGGGACGGCTATGGCTACACCTTC.

The V call is TRBV2, the J call TRBJ2-5; D not certain. V was clipped by 8 bases and J by 1 base, with 11 bases between them. Germline V gene data show CDR1 as SNHLY and CDR2 as FYNNEI. The CDR3 covers 13 residues. As DNA, the CDR3 is TGTGCCAGCTGGAAGCGTCTCCAAGAGACCCAGTACTTC. Protein product: CASWKRLQETQYF.

The V and J genes are TRBV29-1 and TRBJ2-3, with TRBD2 matching 8 bases. J was trimmed by 4 bases and V by 6 bases; bases with no gene match: 6. This CDR3 has 13 residues. CDR1 SQVTM and CDR2 ANQGSEA come from the germline V gene. CDR3 in DNA: TGCAGCGTGGCGGGGGGATTTGCAGATACGCAGTATTTT. It encodes CSVAGGFADTQYF.

The chain carries TRBV7-9 and TRBJ1-4; 9 bases agree with TRBD1. The CDR3 loop spans 15 amino acids. CDR1 is SEHNR, CDR2 FQNEAQ, per germline (reference sequence). V gave up 5 bases and J gave up 4 bases; unmatched junction bases: 5. This CDR3 is CASSHGTGINEKLFF. In DNA form, the CDR3 reads TGTGCCAGCAGCCACGGGACAGGGATTAATGAAAAACTGTTTTTT. The full variable domain, in which reference TRBV7-9 and TRBJ1-4 provide the parts outside the CDR3, is DTGVSQNPRHKITKRGQNVTFRCDPISEHNRLYWYRQTLGQGPEFLTYFQNEAQLEKSRLLSDRFSAERPKGSFSTLEIQRTEQGDSAMYLCASSHGTGINEKLFFGSGTQLSVL.

The rearrangement links TRBV6-4 to TRBJ1-2, with D possibly being TRBD1 (5 bases). Deletions cut 3 bases from V and 5 bases from J, with 10 bases between. The CDR3 is made up of 13 amino acids. CDR1 and CDR2 (germline): MRHNA, SNTAGT. The CDR3, as DNA: TGTGCCAGCAGTGAATGGCAGGGATATGGCTACACCTTC. It yields the protein CASSEWQGYGYTF.

The chain recombines TRBV30 with TRBJ2-3, with 10 nucleotides matching TRBD2. The V gene's germline CDR1 is GTSNPN and CDR2 SVGIG (reference sequence). Trimming cost V 1 base and J 1 base; bases outside gene matches: 8. This CDR3 contains 17 residues. The CDR3 reads CAWSEQTSGFRTDTQYF. The CDR3 bases are TGTGCCTGGAGTGAGCAGACTAGCGGGTTCCGCACAGATACGCAGTATTTT.

This chain connects TRBV4-2 to TRBJ1-4; TRBD1 matches at 7 bases. V lost 0 bases, J lost 8 bases, and 6 bases stayed unmatched. Germline V gene lookup returns CDR1 LGHNA and CDR2 YNFKEQ. The CDR3 extends over 15 amino acids. Here the CDR3 reads CASSQDGTEGEKLFF. CDR3 coding DNA: TGTGCCAGCAGCCAAGACGGGACAGAGGGAGAAAAACTGTTTTTT.

As for this clone: At one end the junction does not follow the germline gene, possibly because of a read error. The V gene is TRBV27, the J gene TRBJ1-5, with D possibly being TRBD1 (6 bases). From germline, CDR1 is MNHEY and CDR2 SMNVEV (reference sequence). The CDR3 is 14 amino acids. CDR3 sequence reads: CASKPLTGKQPQHF. CDR3 DNA sequence: TGTGCCAGCAAACCGCTGACAGGCAAGCAGCCCCAGCATTTT.

The rearrangement links TRBV9 to TRBJ2-5; 11 nucleotides align to TRBD2. CDR1 SGDLS and CDR2 YYNGEE come from the germline V gene. Trimming removed 3 bases from V and 0 bases from J; junction bases left unmatched: 4. This CDR3 comprises 16 residues. CDR3 region: CASSEGTSGYQETQYF. The CDR3 DNA sequence: TGTGCCAGCAGCGAGGGGACTAGCGGTTACCAAGAGACCCAGTACTTC.

The chain combines TRBV4-1 with TRBJ1-1; D is undetermined. The germline V gene encodes CDR1 MGHRA and CDR2 YSYEKL. The V end was cut by 3 bases, the J end by 10 bases, with 12 bases between. The CDR3 loop spans 12 amino acids. For the CDR3, the DNA is TGCGCCAGCAGCCACGGTCCCTCAGGAGCTTTCTTT. It yields the protein CASSHGPSGAFF.

The genes are TRBV7-8 and TRBJ2-7; 9 bases are shared with TRBD1. V gave up 5 bases and J gave up 2 bases; unmatched junction bases: 7. The CDR3 contains 15 residues. Germline-derived CDR1 and CDR2 are SGHVS and FQNEAQ. The CDR3 DNA reads as TGTGCCAGCAGCGCCACGGGACAGGGAGCCTACGAGCAGTACTTC. Its translation: CASSATGQGAYEQYF. Combining the CDR3 with reference TRBV7-8 and TRBJ2-7 gives the whole variable domain GAGVSQSPRYKVAKRGQDVALRCDPISGHVSLFWYQQALGQGPEFLTYFQNEAQLDKSGLPSDRFFAERPEGSVSTLKIQRTQQEDSAVYLCASSATGQGAYEQYFGPGTRLTVT.

The rearrangement links TRBV29-1 to TRBJ2-7; 8 bases map to TRBD1. The CDR3 runs to 14 residues. V was pared by 6 bases and J by 1 base, with 8 bases of the junction left unmatched. CDR1 is SQVTM and CDR2 is ANQGSEA in the germline V gene. CDR3 sequence (DNA): TGCAGCGTGCTTCCGGGACAGGAGTCCTACGAGCAGTACTTC. It yields the protein CSVLPGQESYEQYF.

The chain joins TRBV4-1 to TRBJ1-4, with D perhaps matching TRBD1 (5 bases). V was pared by 0 bases and J by 0 bases, with 11 bases between. The CDR3 runs to 17 residues. CDR1 and CDR2 from the germline V gene are MGHRA and YSYEKL. CDR3 loop: CASSQEEGLATNEKLFF. CDR3 nucleotides: TGCGCCAGCAGCCAAGAGGAGGGGCTAGCAACTAATGAAAAACTGTTTTTT.

The chain is built from TRBV30 and TRBJ1-1; TRBD1 aligns across 10 bases. Germline lookup yields CDR1 GTSNPN and CDR2 SVGIG (reference sequence). This CDR3 contains 17 residues. V gave up 3 bases and J gave up 4 bases; unmatched junction bases: 14. The CDR3 DNA reads TGTGCCTGGAGGACGTCGCGGGACAGGGGATTGTTCACTGAAGCTTTCTTT. Translated, it gives CAWRTSRDRGLFTEAFF.

The rearrangement uses TRBV5-6 and TRBJ1-2, with D possibly being TRBD1 (5 bases). The CDR3 length is 14 residues. The ends were cut back, 3 bases at V and 6 bases at J, with 15 bases in the middle. CDR1 and CDR2 from the germline V gene are SGHDT and YYEEEE. The DNA for the CDR3 is TGTGCCAGCAGCTGGGGGGAAGCGGGTGATGGCTACACCTTC. It codes for CASSWGEAGDGYTF.

The rearrangement uses TRBV7-9 and TRBJ2-1; 7 bases fit TRBD1. The CDR3 has 14 residues. The ends lost 1 base at V and 9 bases at J; junction bases unmatched: 6. Per the germline V gene, CDR1 is SEHNR and CDR2 is FQNEAQ (reference sequence). Here the CDR3 DNA reads TGTGCCAGCAGCTTAGTTCAGGGGGTAGGTGAGCAGTTCTTC. Translating gives CASSLVQGVGEQFF.

J is TRBJ2-4 and V is TRBV5-1; 8 nucleotides agree with TRBD1. Trimming took 4 bases from V and 7 from J; bases not matched to a gene: 4. The CDR3 totals 13 residues. In germline, CDR1 is SGHRS, CDR2 YFSETQ. The CDR3 protein is CASSPRGLNIQYF. CDR3 coding DNA: TGCGCCAGCAGCCCCAGGGGGCTGAACATTCAGTACTTC.

This clone has just a few counts. CDR3 coding DNA: TGTGCCAGCAGTGAGGGACAGGGTGTCTACGAGCAGTACTTC. Its translation: CASSEGQGVYEQYF. This rearrangement joins TRBV6-1 to TRBJ2-7, with TRBD1 identical over 9 bases. V shed 3 bases and J 3 bases; nucleotides not matched to a gene: 3. This CDR3 spans 14 amino acids. Germline V CDR1 and CDR2: MNHNS, SASEGT.

The gene calls are TRBV27 and TRBJ1-5, with TRBD1 identical over 7 bases. The CDR3 is made up of 15 amino acids. Per germline, CDR1 MNHEY and CDR2 SMNVEV (reference sequence). V lost 6 bases, J lost 3 bases, and 8 bases stayed unmatched. The CDR3 bases are TGTGCCAGCAGCCCTGACAGGGAGGTCAATCAGCCCCAGCATTTT. Protein: CASSPDREVNQPQHF.

J is TRBJ2-1 and V is TRBV28; the match to TRBD2 covers 9 bases. Germline trimming cut 7 bases from V and 4 bases from J; bases unmatched to any gene: 8. This CDR3 is 15 amino acids long. Germline V gene lookup returns CDR1 MDHEN and CDR2 SYDVKM. The CDR3 spells CASNNGLAPYNEQFF. In DNA, the CDR3 is TGTGCCAGCAACAATGGACTAGCGCCATACAATGAGCAGTTCTTC.

This chain's CDR3 is CASSEWKEAGADTQYF. The CDR3 DNA sequence: TGTGCCAGCAGTGAATGGAAGGAAGCGGGGGCAGATACGCAGTATTTT. V usage is TRBV25-1 and J usage is TRBJ2-3; 8 nucleotides align to TRBD2. This CDR3 spans 16 amino acids. Per the germline V gene, CDR1 is MGHDK and CDR2 is SYGVNS. After removal of 1 base from V and 4 bases from J, the junction contained 7 bases not matched to a gene.

The count of this clone is one. CDR3 residues: CASSVKASTEAFF. Here the CDR3 DNA reads TGTGCCAGCAGCGTAAAAGCTTCCACTGAAGCTTTCTTT. This chain uses TRBV9 with TRBJ1-1; D gene uncertain. Germline values: CDR1 SGDLS, CDR2 YYNGEE. Trimming took 1 base from V and 4 from J, leaving 8 bases between them. The CDR3 is 13 amino acids.

This sequence joins TRBV6-6 and TRBJ2-7, with 7 bases identical to TRBD1. Germline V gene lookup returns CDR1 MNHNY and CDR2 SVGAGI (reference sequence). V was pared by 0 bases and J by 9 bases, with 8 bases of the junction left unmatched. The CDR3 sequence is 14 residues long. This CDR3 is CASSYSAQGSGQYF. The CDR3 DNA follows: TGTGCCAGCAGTTACTCGGCACAGGGGTCTGGGCAGTACTTC.

A single count supports this clone. The rearrangement uses TRBV7-2 and TRBJ2-5; 10 nucleotides line up with TRBD2. The CDR3 has 17 amino acids. Trimming cost V 5 bases and J 1 base; bases outside gene matches: 10. Looked up from germline, CDR1 is SGHTA and CDR2 is FQGNSA. CDR3 protein: CASSTSLAGLLQETQYF. CDR3 sequence (DNA): TGTGCCAGCAGCACGTCACTAGCGGGACTTCTCCAAGAGACCCAGTACTTC.

This clone came up once. The genes are TRBV27 and TRBJ2-1; possibly TRBD2 for D (5 bases). Germline CDR1 is MNHEY and CDR2 is SMNVEV (reference sequence). V was clipped by 2 bases and J by 7 bases, with 12 bases between them. This CDR3 has 14 residues. The CDR3 DNA sequence: TGTGCCAGCAGTTTAGAGGGAATTCCGAATGAGCAGTTCTTC. The encoded protein is CASSLEGIPNEQFF.

The chain carries TRBV10-1 and TRBJ2-7, with 9 bases aligning to TRBD1. Germline lookup yields CDR1 WNHNN and CDR2 SYGVQD (reference sequence). This CDR3 has 14 amino acids. J was trimmed by 7 bases and V by 6 bases; bases with no gene match: 10. The CDR3 DNA reads as TGCGCCAGCAGCCACCGGGACAGGGTGGGGGAGCAGTACTTC. Protein sequence: CASSHRDRVGEQYF.

The chain joins TRBV6-1 to TRBJ1-6; 7 bases are shared with TRBD1. From germline, CDR1 is MNHNS and CDR2 SASEGT. The CDR3 spans 17 residues. V was clipped by 1 base and J by 9 bases; unmatched bases: 12. In DNA, the CDR3 is TGTGCCAGCAGTGAAGTGGTGAGAGACAGGGAAGGTTCACCCCTCCACTTT. Protein product: CASSEVVRDREGSPLHF.

This chain joins TRBV2 and TRBJ2-7; D call uncertain. The V gene's germline CDR1 is SNHLY and CDR2 FYNNEI. The V and J ends lost 7 bases and 3 bases respectively, with 7 bases between them. The CDR3 runs 11 residues. CDR3 sequence (DNA): TGTGCCAGCACCGCAGTCTACGAGCAGTACTTC. Translation: CASTAVYEQYF.

The chain combines TRBV6-6 with TRBJ2-7; TRBD1 agrees at 11 bases. V was pared by 6 bases and J by 4 bases, with 2 bases of the junction left unmatched. CDR3 length equals 13 residues. Germline-derived CDR1 and CDR2 are MNHNY and SVGAGI (reference sequence). CDR3 coding DNA: TGTGCCAGCAGGGGGACAGGGGGGTACGAGCAGTACTTC. Protein sequence: CASRGTGGYEQYF.

The chain has TRBV4-1 and TRBJ2-7; 8 bases fit TRBD1. The V segment lost 0 bases and the J segment 3 bases; nucleotides outside the gene matches: 7. The CDR3 is 16 amino acids. Germline-derived CDR1 and CDR2 are MGHRA and YSYEKL. The CDR3: CASSQDFGQGHYEQYF. DNA of the CDR3: TGCGCCAGCAGCCAAGATTTCGGACAGGGCCACTACGAGCAGTACTTC.

The J gene is TRBJ1-1, the V gene TRBV19, with unresolved D. Germline CDR1 reads LNHDA; CDR2 reads SQIVND (reference sequence). The CDR3 extends over 14 amino acids. The germline V and J ends were trimmed by 6 bases and 4 bases, with 15 bases remaining between them. The CDR3 reads CASSRLELGTEAFF. The CDR3 DNA reads as TGTGCCAGTAGCAGATTGGAGTTAGGCACTGAAGCTTTCTTT.